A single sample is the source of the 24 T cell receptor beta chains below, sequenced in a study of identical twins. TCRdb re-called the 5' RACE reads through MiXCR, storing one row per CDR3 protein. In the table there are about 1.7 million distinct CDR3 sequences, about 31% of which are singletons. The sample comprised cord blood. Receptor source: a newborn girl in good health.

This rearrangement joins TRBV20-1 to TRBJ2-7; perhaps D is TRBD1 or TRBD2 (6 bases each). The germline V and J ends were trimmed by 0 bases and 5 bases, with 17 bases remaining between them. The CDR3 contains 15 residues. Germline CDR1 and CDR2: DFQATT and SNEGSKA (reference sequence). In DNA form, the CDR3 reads TGCAGTGCTAGAGATCGGAAACAGGGAGGAGACGAGCAGTACTTC. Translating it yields CSARDRKQGGDEQYF.

CDR3 in amino acids: CASSYSPGENSPLHF. The CDR3 DNA reads TGTGCCAGCAGTTACTCCCCAGGGGAGAATTCACCCCTCCACTTT. The chain has TRBV6-6 and TRBJ1-6; D may be TRBD1 (6 bases). The V gene's germline CDR1 is MNHNY and CDR2 SVGAGI (reference sequence). V lost 0 bases and J lost 7, with 10 bases in between. This CDR3 spans 15 amino acids.

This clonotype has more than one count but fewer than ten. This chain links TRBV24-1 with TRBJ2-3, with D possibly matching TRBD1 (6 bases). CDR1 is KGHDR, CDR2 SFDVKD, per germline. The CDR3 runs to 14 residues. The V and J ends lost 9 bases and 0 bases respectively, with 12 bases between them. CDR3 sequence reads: CATGDTSSTDTQYF. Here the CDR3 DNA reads TGTGCCACCGGGGACACCTCTAGCACAGATACGCAGTATTTT.

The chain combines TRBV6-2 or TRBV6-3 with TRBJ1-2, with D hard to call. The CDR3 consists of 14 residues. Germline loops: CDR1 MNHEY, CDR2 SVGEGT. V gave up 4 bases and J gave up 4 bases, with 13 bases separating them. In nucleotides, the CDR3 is TGTGCCAGCAGTTGGTCAGAACTCAGCTATGGCTACACCTTC. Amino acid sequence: CASSWSELSYGYTF.

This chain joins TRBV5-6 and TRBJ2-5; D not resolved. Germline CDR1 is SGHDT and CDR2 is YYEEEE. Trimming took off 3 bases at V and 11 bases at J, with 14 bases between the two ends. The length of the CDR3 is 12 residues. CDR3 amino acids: CASSSMMGEQYF. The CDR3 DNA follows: TGTGCCAGCAGCTCGATGATGGGTGAGCAGTACTTC.

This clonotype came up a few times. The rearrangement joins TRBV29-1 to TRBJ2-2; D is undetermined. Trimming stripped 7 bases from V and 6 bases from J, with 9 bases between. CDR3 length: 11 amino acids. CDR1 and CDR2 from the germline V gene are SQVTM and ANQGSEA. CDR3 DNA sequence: TGCAGCGCCAAGGGTGCCGGGGAGCTGTTTTTT. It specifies CSAKGAGELFF.

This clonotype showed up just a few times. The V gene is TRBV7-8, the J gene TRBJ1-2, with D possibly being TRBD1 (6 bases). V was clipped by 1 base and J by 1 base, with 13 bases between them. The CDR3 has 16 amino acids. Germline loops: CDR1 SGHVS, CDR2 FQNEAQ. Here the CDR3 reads CASSLGGGGLNYGYTF. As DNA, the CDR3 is TGTGCCAGCAGCTTAGGAGGCGGGGGGCTTAACTATGGCTACACCTTC.

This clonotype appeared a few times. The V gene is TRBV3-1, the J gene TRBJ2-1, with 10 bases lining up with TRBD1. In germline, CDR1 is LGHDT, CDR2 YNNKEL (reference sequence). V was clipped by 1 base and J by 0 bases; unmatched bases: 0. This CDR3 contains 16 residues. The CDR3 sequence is CASSQGTGGSYNEQFF. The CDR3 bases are TGTGCCAGCAGCCAAGGGACAGGGGGCTCCTACAATGAGCAGTTCTTC.

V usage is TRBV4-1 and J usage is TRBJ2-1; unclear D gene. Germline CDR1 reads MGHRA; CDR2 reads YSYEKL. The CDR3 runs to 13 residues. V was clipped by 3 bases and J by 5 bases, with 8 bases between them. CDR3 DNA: TGCGCCAGCAGCCAGGGTACGAACAATGAGCAGTTCTTC. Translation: CASSQGTNNEQFF.

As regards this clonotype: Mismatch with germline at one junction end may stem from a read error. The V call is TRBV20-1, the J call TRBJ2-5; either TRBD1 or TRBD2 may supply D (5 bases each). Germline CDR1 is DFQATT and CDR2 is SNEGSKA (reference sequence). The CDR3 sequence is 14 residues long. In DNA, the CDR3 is TGCAGTGCTAGCGGCTCCGGGGCCCAAGGGACCCAGTACTTC. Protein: CSASGSGAQGTQYF.

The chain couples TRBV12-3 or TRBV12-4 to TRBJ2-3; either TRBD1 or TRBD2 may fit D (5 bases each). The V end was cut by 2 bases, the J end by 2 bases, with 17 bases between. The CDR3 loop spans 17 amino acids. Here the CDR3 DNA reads TGTGCCAGCAGTTTATCCCGGGGCAGTTTCATCACAGATACGCAGTATTTT. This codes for CASSLSRGSFITDTQYF.

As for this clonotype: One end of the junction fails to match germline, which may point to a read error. This chain's CDR3 is CTSSQVERASYEQYF. CDR3 DNA sequence: TGTACCAGCAGTCAGGTCGAAAGGGCCTCCTACGAGCAGTACTTC. The gene calls are TRBV12-3 or TRBV12-4 and TRBJ2-7, with D unclear. The CDR3 is 15 residues long.

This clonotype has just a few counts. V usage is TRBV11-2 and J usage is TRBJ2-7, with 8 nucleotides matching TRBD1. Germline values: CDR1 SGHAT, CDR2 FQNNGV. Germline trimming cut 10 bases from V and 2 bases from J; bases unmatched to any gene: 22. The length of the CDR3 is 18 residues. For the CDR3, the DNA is TGTGCCAACAGTCCCCCGGGGTTAGGACAGGGACCCACCTACGAGCAGTACTTC. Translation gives CANSPPGLGQGPTYEQYF.

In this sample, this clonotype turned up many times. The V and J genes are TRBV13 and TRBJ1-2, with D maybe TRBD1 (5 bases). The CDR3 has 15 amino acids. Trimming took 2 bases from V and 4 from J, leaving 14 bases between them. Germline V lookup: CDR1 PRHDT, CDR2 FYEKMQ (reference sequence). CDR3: CASSLSQQVFYGYTF. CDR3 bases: TGTGCCAGCAGCTTATCCCAACAGGTGTTCTATGGCTACACCTTC.

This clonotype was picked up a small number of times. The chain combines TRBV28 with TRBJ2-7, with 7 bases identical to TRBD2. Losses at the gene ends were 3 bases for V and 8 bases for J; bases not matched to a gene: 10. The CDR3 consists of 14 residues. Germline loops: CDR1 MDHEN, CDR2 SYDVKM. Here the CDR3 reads CASSLVGTGGQQYF. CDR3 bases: TGTGCCAGCAGTTTGGTAGGGACGGGAGGTCAGCAGTACTTC.

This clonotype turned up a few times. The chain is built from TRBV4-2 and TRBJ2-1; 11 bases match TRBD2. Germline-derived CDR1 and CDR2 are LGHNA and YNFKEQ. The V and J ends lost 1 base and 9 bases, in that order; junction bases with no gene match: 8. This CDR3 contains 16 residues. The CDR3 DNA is TGTGCCAGCAGCCAAGGTCCCCTAGCGGGGGGACTTGAGCAGTTCTTC. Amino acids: CASSQGPLAGGLEQFF.

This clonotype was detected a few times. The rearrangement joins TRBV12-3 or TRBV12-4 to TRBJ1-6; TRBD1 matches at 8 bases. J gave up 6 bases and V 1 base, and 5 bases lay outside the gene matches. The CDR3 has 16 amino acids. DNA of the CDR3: TGTGCCAGCAGTTTAGGCTTACAGGGGGGTAATTCACCCCTCCACTTT. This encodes CASSLGLQGGNSPLHF.

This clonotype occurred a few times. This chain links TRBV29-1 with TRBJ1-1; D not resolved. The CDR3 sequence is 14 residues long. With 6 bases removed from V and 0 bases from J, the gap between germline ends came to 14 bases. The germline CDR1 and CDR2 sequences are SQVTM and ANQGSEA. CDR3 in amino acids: CSVARTVVNTEAFF. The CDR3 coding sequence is TGCAGCGTCGCCCGGACGGTCGTGAACACTGAAGCTTTCTTT.

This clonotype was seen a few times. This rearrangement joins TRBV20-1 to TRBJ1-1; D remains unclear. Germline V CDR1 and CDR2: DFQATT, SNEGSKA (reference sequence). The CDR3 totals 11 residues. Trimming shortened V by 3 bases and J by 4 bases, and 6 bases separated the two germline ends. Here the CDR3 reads CSARTVTEAFF. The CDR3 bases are TGCAGTGCTAGGACTGTCACTGAAGCTTTCTTT.

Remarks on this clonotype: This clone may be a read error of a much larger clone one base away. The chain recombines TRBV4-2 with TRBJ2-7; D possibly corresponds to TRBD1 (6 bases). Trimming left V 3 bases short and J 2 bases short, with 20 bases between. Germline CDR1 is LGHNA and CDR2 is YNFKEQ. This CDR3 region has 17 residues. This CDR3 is CASSQPLRTAFPYEQYF. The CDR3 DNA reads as TGTGCCAGCAGCCAGCCCCTAAGGACAGCTTTTCCCTACGAGCAGTACTTC.

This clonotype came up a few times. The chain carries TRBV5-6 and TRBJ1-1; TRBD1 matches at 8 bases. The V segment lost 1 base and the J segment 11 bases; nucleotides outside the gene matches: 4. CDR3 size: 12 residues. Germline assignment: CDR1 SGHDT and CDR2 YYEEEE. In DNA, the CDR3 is TGTGCCAGCAGCTTGAAGGACAGGGCGGCTTTCTTT. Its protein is CASSLKDRAAFF. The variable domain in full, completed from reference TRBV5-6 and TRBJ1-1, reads DAGVTQSPTHLIKTRGQQVTLRCSPKSGHDTVSWYQQALGQGPQFIFQYYEEEERQRGNFPDRFSGHQFPNYSSELNVNALLLGDSALYLCASSLKDRAAFFGQGTRLTVV.

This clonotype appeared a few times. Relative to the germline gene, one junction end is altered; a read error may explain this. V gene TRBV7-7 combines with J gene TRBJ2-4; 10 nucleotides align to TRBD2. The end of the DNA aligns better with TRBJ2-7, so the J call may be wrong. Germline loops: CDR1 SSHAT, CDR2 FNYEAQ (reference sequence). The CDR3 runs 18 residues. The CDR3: CASSLPGLASGGRYEQYF. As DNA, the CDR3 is TGTGCTAGCAGCCTACCGGGACTAGCGAGCGGGGGACGCTACGAGCAGTACTTC.

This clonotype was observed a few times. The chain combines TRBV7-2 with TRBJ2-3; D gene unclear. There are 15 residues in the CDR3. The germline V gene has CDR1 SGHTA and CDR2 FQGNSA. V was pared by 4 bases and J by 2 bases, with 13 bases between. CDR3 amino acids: CASSSMTLFTDTQYF. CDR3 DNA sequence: TGTGCCAGCAGCTCCATGACCCTTTTCACAGATACGCAGTATTTT.

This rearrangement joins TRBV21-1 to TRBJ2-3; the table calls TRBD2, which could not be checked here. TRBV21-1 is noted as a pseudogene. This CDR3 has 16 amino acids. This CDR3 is CACSKEAGEITDTQYF. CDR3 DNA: TGTGCCTGCAGCAAAGAAGCGGGGGAGATTACAGATACGCAGTATTTT.